What follows describes a single T cell receptor beta chain. 60 Vbeta and 13 Jbeta primers were used in PCR. Using immunoSEQ multiplex PCR, the repertoire was profiled, and TCRdb retains in-frame clones only, with some absent. The sample shows 210,000 or so clones, around 86% of them seen only once. V dropped 5 bases and J dropped 7; count of bases not matched to a gene: 9. Per germline, CDR1 MDHEN and CDR2 SYDVKM. This CDR3 spans 15 amino acids. The data originate from a study of cytomegalovirus exposure and HLA in healthy donors. This chain joins TRBV28 and TRBJ2-1; 9 bases agree with TRBD2. Input material: PBMCs. The sequence was obtained from a woman between 45 and 60 years old in good health and CMV-seropositive. DNA of the CDR3: TGTGCCAGCAGTCGGGGCGGGGGGGCCAATAATGAGCAGTTCTTC. Protein: CASSRGGGANNEQFF.